The clone carrying this TCR beta chain is termed medium-sized. This record belongs to a study of blood T cell repertoires in COVID-19. Assay used: immunoSEQ multiplex PCR; TCRdb lists only in-frame clones, some missing. The top ten hold roughly 10% of the sample, which has roughly 81,000 clones, almost 85% seen once. Germline assignment: CDR1 LGHDT and CDR2 YNNKEL (reference sequence). The trim removed 4 bases at V and 7 bases at J, leaving 9 bases unmatched. This CDR3 is 15 amino acids long. Sequenced material: peripheral blood. The J gene is TRBJ1-4, the V gene TRBV3-1 (or the pseudogene TRBV3-2); 7 nucleotides agree with TRBD1. The receptor's source is a man aged 55 to 69 with acute or convalescent COVID-19. CDR3 residues: CASSLRTGGAEKLFF. Here the CDR3 DNA reads TGTGCCAGCAGCCTACGGACAGGAGGGGCTGAAAAACTGTTTTTT.